The 6 T cell receptor beta chains reported below all come from one sample, sequenced in a study of blood T cell repertoires in COVID-19. This table comes from immunoSEQ multiplex PCR, and its TCRdb copy is limited to in-frame clones, with some not included. The top ten hold approximately 5.9% of the sample, which has about 200,000 clones, roughly three quarters seen once. Sequencing was done on a sample of peripheral blood. The receptors derive from a woman aged 40 to 50 with COVID-19, enrolled during active disease.

This clone was seen at least ten times. This chain uses TRBV5-1 with TRBJ2-5; 8 bases are shared with TRBD1. With 0 bases clipped from V and 1 base from J, the junction kept 5 bases outside the gene matches. The germline gives CDR1 SGHRS, CDR2 YFSETQ. This CDR3 has 16 residues. In nucleotides, the CDR3 is TGCGCCAGCAGCTTGGCCGGTGGGACAGGCCAAGAGACCCAGTACTTC. Translation: CASSLAGGTGQETQYF.

This clone was detected only once. The genes are TRBV5-6 and TRBJ2-5, with 11 bases identical to TRBD2. This CDR3 contains 17 residues. Looked up from germline, CDR1 is SGHDT and CDR2 is YYEEEE. Unmatched junction bases numbered 7, after V lost 0 bases and J lost 3 bases. The CDR3 loop is CASSLALAGGGKETQYF. CDR3 bases: TGTGCCAGCAGCTTGGCGCTAGCGGGGGGCGGGAAAGAGACCCAGTACTTC.

The chain uses TRBV5-4 and TRBJ2-5; D may be TRBD1 (6 bases). The V end lost 5 bases, the J end lost 4 bases, and 15 bases lay between the germline ends. The CDR3 runs 14 residues. Germline CDR1 is SGHNT and CDR2 is YYREEE (reference sequence). The CDR3 region has the DNA TGTGCCAGCAGTGGGACACGCGGTGGAGAGACCCAGTACTTC. As protein: CASSGTRGGETQYF. Based on the CDR3 plus reference TRBV5-4 and TRBJ2-5, the full variable domain is ETGVTQSPTHLIKTRGQQVTLRCSSQSGHNTVSWYQQALGQGPQFIFQYYREEENGRGNFPPRFSGLQFPNYSSELNVNALELDDSALYLCASSGTRGGETQYFGPGTRLLVL.

This chain uses TRBV7-9 with TRBJ2-2; D gene unclear. The CDR3 length is 12 residues. Germline V gene lookup returns CDR1 SEHNR and CDR2 FQNEAQ (reference sequence). V dropped 5 bases and J dropped 5 bases, with 6 bases sitting between them. CDR3 nucleotide sequence: TGTGCCAGCAGCATCGGGACCGGGGAGCTGTTTTTT. Protein: CASSIGTGELFF.

This sequence joins TRBV7-8 and TRBJ2-7; tentatively, D is TRBD1 (5 bases). Trimming removed 2 bases at V and 3 bases at J, with 8 bases between. Germline V gene lookup returns CDR1 SGHVS and CDR2 FQNEAQ. The CDR3 extends over 13 amino acids. The CDR3 DNA sequence: TGTGCCAGCAGCTTAAGACAGAACTACGAGCAGTACTTC. It yields the protein CASSLRQNYEQYF. The whole variable domain, remainder taken from reference TRBV7-8 and TRBJ2-7, is GAGVSQSPRYKVAKRGQDVALRCDPISGHVSLFWYQQALGQGPEFLTYFQNEAQLDKSGLPSDRFFAERPEGSVSTLKIQRTQQEDSAVYLCASSLRQNYEQYFGPGTRLTVT.

This clone was detected only a few times. Within the sample, other DNA sequences also encode this same CDR3. The rearrangement joins TRBV5-1 to TRBJ2-7, with 11 positions matching TRBD2. CDR1 SGHRS and CDR2 YFSETQ come from the germline V gene. The CDR3 is 15 amino acids. The J segment lost 4 bases and the V segment lost 0 bases, leaving 3 bases of the junction unmatched. The CDR3 reads CASSLVLAGAYEQYF. The DNA of the CDR3 is TGCGCCAGCAGCTTGGTACTAGCGGGAGCTTACGAGCAGTACTTC.